Shown below are 7 T cell receptor beta chains from a single sample sequenced in a study of regulatory T cells in long-lasting Graves disease. Time point specified: persistent/refractory GD, antithyroid drugs over 5 years with positive TRAb. Generation of the TCR library employed RNA extracted from PBMCs. Building the TCR beta libraries relied on iRepertoire HTBI primers, and CDR3 regions underwent Arm-PCR. One entry per CDR3 protein results from TCRdb running MiXCR on the multiplex PCR reads. Of 300,000 or so distinct CDR3 sequences in the sample, less than 20% are singletons; the top ten hold 29%. The specimen comprised peripheral blood mononuclear cells (PBMCs), sampled when the disease was refractory, from a patient treated with antithyroid drugs. Receptor source: a female donor with Graves disease.

V is TRBV20-1 and J is TRBJ2-7, with D perhaps TRBD2 (5 bases). The germline V gene encodes CDR1 DFQATT and CDR2 SNEGSKA (reference sequence). The CDR3 has 15 residues. V was trimmed by 0 bases and J by 5 bases, leaving 17 bases between them. The CDR3 coding sequence is TGCAGTGCTAGAGATGTGGTGGGAGTCATGAACGAGCAGTACTTC. Protein sequence: CSARDVVGVMNEQYF.

This chain connects TRBV11-2 to TRBJ1-3, with TRBD1 as a possible D gene (5 bases). This CDR3 spans 15 amino acids. Per the germline V gene, CDR1 is SGHAT and CDR2 is FQNNGV. Trimming removed 7 bases at V and 2 bases at J, with 15 bases between. The chain's CDR3 is CASTLSTVAGNTIYF. The CDR3 DNA reads as TGTGCCAGCACCCTCTCGACAGTTGCTGGAAACACCATATATTTT.

This clonotype has a count of ten or more. The chain carries TRBV30 and TRBJ1-5; TRBD1 might be the D (5 bases). CDR3 length: 14 residues. The germline gives CDR1 GTSNPN, CDR2 SVGIG (reference sequence). The CDR3 loop reads CAGTSLTSNQPQHF. Written as DNA, the CDR3 is TGTGCAGGGACGTCACTGACAAGCAATCAGCCCCAGCATTTT.

The chain employs TRBV6-1 and TRBJ1-5; D is unclear. CDR1 and CDR2 (germline): MNHNS, SASEGT. V lost 6 bases and J lost 0, with 18 bases in between. This CDR3 has 17 residues. Here the CDR3 reads CASRPFPRTDSNQPQHF. CDR3 coding DNA: TGTGCCAGCAGACCCTTTCCCCGGACGGATAGCAATCAGCCCCAGCATTTT.

This clonotype was recorded at least ten times. The V and J genes are TRBV12-3 or TRBV12-4 and TRBJ1-5; TRBD1 aligns across 9 bases. The CDR3 covers 14 residues. Trimming took 6 bases from V and 7 from J; bases not matched to a gene: 7. The chain's CDR3 is CASSPTGGWQPQHF. Written as DNA, the CDR3 is TGTGCCAGCAGCCCTACAGGGGGCTGGCAGCCCCAGCATTTT.

This clonotype has a single count. A read error likely explains this, since a far larger clone differs by one base. The V and J genes are TRBV11-1 and TRBJ2-5; the match to TRBD1 covers 10 bases. Germline V gene lookup returns CDR1 SGHAT and CDR2 FQDESV (reference sequence). CDR3 length: 14 amino acids. The chain's CDR3 is CASSSGTGEETQHF. The DNA of the CDR3 is TGTGCCAGCAGCTCCGGGACAGGGGAAGAGACCCAGCACTTC.

As for this clonotype: A single base separates this from a much larger clone, so it may be a read error. The chain links TRBV29-1 to TRBJ2-5, with 7 nucleotides matching TRBD2. Germline V lookup: CDR1 SQVTM, CDR2 ANQGSEA. The ends lost 7 bases at V and 3 bases at J; junction bases unmatched: 8. This CDR3 has 13 residues. CDR3 nucleotides: TGCAGCGGTGAGACTAGCAGGGAAGAGACCCAGTACTTC. Amino acid sequence: CSGETSREETQYF.